This T cell receptor (beta chain) originates from a study of memory CD4+ T cells and cytomegalovirus serostatus. On the study more broadly: Of the healthy Belgian adults, several were CMV seropositive and 20 to 30 seronegative.

Repertoires were generated with immunoSEQ multiplex PCR, while TCRdb's copy carries only in-frame clones and drops some. The table includes just under 60,000 clones, 80% to 90% detected once. Single viable CD3+CD4+CD8-CD45RO+ cells were sorted as the memory CD4+ T cells. Donors' CMV status reflects serum IgG against pp150, pp28, p38, p52. As for this clone: The antigen is not known.

The length of the CDR3 is 13 residues. Trimming cost V 4 bases and J 0 bases, with 6 bases left between them. Per the germline V gene, CDR1 is SGHDT and CDR2 is YYEEEE. Study-level points and caveats: Suggested: most of the CMV-linked TCR signature lies in CD4+ memory cells.

Specimen: memory CD4+ T cells from blood. This sequence originates from an adult in good health and CMV-seronegative. The V gene is TRBV5-6, the J gene TRBJ2-3; D is unclear. CDR3 in amino acids: CASSPISTDTQYF. The CDR3 DNA follows: TGTGCCAGCAGCCCTATTAGCACAGATACGCAGTATTTT.